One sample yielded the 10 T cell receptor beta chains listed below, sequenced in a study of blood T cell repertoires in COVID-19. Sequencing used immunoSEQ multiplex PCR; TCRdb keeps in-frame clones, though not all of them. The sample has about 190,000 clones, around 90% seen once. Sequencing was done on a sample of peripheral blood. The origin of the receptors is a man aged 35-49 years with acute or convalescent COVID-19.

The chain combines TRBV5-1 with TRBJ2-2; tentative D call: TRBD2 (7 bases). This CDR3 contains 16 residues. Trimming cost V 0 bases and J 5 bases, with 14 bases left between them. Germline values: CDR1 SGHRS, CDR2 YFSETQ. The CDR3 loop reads CASSLDPGGLTGELFF. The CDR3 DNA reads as TGCGCCAGCAGCTTGGACCCGGGGGGCTTAACCGGGGAGCTGTTTTTT. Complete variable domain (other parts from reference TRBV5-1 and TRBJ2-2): KAGVTQTPRYLIKTRGQQVTLSCSPISGHRSVSWYQQTPGQGLQFLFEYFSETQRNKGNFPGRFSGRQFSNSRSEMNVSTLELGDSALYLCASSLDPGGLTGELFFGEGSRLTVL.

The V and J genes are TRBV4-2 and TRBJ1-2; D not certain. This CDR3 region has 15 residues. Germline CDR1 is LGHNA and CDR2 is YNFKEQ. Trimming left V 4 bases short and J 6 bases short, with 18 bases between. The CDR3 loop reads CASSPDPGAADGYTF. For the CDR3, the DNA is TGTGCCAGCAGCCCCGACCCGGGTGCCGCGGATGGCTACACCTTC.

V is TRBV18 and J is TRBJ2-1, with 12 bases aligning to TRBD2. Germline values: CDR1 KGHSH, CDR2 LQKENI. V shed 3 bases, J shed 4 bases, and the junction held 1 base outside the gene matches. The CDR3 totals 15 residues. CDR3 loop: CASSPGTSGYNEQFF. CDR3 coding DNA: TGTGCCAGCTCACCTGGGACTAGCGGGTACAATGAGCAGTTCTTC. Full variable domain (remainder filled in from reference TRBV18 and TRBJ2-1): NAGVMQNPRHLVRRRGQEARLRCSPMKGHSHVYWYRQLPEEGLKFMVYLQKENIIDESGMPKERFSAEFPKEGPSILRIQQVVRGDSAAYFCASSPGTSGYNEQFFGPGTRLTVL.

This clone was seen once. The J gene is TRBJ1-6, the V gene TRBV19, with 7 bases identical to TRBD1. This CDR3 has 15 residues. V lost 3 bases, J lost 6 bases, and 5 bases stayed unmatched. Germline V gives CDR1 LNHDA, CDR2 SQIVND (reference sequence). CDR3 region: CASSMGPGGNSPLHF. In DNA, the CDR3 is TGTGCCAGTAGTATGGGGCCAGGGGGTAATTCACCCCTCCACTTT.

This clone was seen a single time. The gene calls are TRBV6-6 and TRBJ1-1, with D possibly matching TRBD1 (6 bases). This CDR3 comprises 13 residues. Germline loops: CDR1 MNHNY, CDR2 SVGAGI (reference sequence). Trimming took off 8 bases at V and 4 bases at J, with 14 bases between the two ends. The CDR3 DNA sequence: TGTGCCAGCTGGAAGGGGGTTTTCACTGAAGCTTTCTTT. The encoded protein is CASWKGVFTEAFF.

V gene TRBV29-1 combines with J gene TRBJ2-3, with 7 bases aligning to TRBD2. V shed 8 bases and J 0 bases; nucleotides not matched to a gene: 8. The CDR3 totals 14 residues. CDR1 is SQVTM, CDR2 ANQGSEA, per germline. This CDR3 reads CSWGGVTSTDTQYF. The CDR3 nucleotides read TGCAGCTGGGGGGGAGTTACTAGCACAGATACGCAGTATTTT.

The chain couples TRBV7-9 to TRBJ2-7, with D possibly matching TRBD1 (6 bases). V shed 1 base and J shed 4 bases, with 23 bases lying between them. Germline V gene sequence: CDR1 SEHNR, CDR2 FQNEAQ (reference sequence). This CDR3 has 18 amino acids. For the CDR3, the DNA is TGTGCCAGCAGCTTAGTTGGGGGCAAGGCCTGGACCCCGTACGAGCAGTACTTC. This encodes CASSLVGGKAWTPYEQYF.

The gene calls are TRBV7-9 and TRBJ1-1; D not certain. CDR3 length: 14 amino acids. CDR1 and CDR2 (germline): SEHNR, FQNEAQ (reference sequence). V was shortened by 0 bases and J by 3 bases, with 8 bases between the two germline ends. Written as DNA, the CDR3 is TGTGCCAGCAGCTTAGCGCACTCGGACACTGAAGCTTTCTTT. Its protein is CASSLAHSDTEAFF.

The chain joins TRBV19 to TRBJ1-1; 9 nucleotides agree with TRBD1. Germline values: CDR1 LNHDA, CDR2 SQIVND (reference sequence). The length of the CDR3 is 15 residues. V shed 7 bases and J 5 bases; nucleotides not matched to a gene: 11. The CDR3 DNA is TGTGCCAGTATGGGGAGGGGACAGGGACAGACTGAAGCTTTCTTT. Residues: CASMGRGQGQTEAFF.

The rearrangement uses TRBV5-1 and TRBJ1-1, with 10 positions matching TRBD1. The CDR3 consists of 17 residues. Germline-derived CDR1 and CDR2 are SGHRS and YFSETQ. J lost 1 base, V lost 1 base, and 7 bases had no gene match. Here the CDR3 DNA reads TGCGCCAGCAGCTTGTTTGTCCGGGACAGGGGGAACACTGAAGCTTTCTTT. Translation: CASSLFVRDRGNTEAFF.